Below, 24 T cell receptor beta chains from the same sample are listed, as sequenced in a study of beta chain features in type 1 diabetes. These receptors have no known antigen. Sequencing targeted expressed TCRB transcripts, as all isolated RNA had been reverse transcribed. Repertoires were generated with immunoSEQ multiplex PCR, while TCRdb's copy carries only in-frame clones and drops some. The sample records roughly 300,000 clones, over 7% being singletons. Study-wide results and limits: Shortening of TCRB CDR3s, moderate but significant, appeared in all four CD4+ subsets of Type 1 diabetes patients.

Sequenced: central memory CD4+ T cells from blood. The receptors here all came from a man aged 25 to 40 with type 1 diabetes.

This clone occurred a few times. V and J are TRBV4-3 and TRBJ2-3; D call uncertain. Trimming pared 2 bases from V and 3 bases from J, leaving 9 bases between. The CDR3 is made up of 14 amino acids. CDR1 and CDR2 (germline): LGHNA, YSLEER. DNA for the CDR3: TGCGCCAGCAGCCAATCCGCCGGGACAGATACGCAGTATTTT. Translation gives CASSQSAGTDTQYF.

A few counts support this clone. The genes are TRBV11-2 and TRBJ2-7; TRBD1 agrees at 9 bases. Germline CDR1 and CDR2: SGHAT and FQNNGV. The CDR3 is made up of 13 amino acids. Trimming removed 5 bases from V and 5 bases from J; junction bases left unmatched: 4. The CDR3 loop reads CASSVGQGHEQYF. In nucleotides, the CDR3 is TGTGCCAGCAGCGTGGGACAGGGCCACGAGCAGTACTTC.

The chain employs TRBV14 and TRBJ2-5; 9 bases agree with TRBD2. J gave up 5 bases and V 2 bases, and 9 bases lay outside the gene matches. Germline CDR1 SGHDN, CDR2 FVKESK. The CDR3 contains 16 residues. As DNA, the CDR3 is TGTGCCAGCAGCCAATTTGGGACTAGCCGTGGGGAGACCCAGTACTTC. This translates into CASSQFGTSRGETQYF.

This clone was picked up many times. The chain links TRBV21-1 to TRBJ2-7. TRBV21-1 is shown as a pseudogene. The CDR3 sequence is 14 residues long. CDR3 DNA sequence: TGTGCCAGCAGCCGCAGAAAGAGGGGCAGGGAGCAGTACTTC. This codes for CASSRRKRGREQYF.

This clone turned up a few times. The chain joins TRBV28 to TRBJ2-7; the match to TRBD1 covers 10 bases. Germline values: CDR1 MDHEN, CDR2 SYDVKM. Losses at the gene ends were 3 bases for V and 9 bases for J; bases not matched to a gene: 5. The CDR3 is 13 residues long. CDR3 sequence (DNA): TGTGCCAGCAGTTTTGGGACAGGGGTAGCGCAGTACTTC. It codes for CASSFGTGVAQYF. Full variable domain (remainder filled in from reference TRBV28 and TRBJ2-7): DVKVTQSSRYLVKRTGEKVFLECVQDMDHENMFWYRQDPGLGLRLIYFSYDVKMKEKGDIPEGYSVSREKKERFSLILESASTNQTSMYLCASSFGTGVAQYFGPGTRLTVT.

V usage is TRBV11-2 and J usage is TRBJ1-4; D remains unclear. The germline gives CDR1 SGHAT, CDR2 FQNNGV. The CDR3 extends over 13 amino acids. V lost 3 bases, J lost 5 bases, and 7 bases lay in between. The CDR3 region is CASSFTQNEKLFF. For the CDR3, the DNA is TGTGCCAGCAGCTTTACACAGAATGAAAAACTGTTTTTT.

This clone has a handful of counts. The V gene is TRBV27, the J gene TRBJ1-5, with a weak D call TRBD1 (5 bases). Germline loops: CDR1 MNHEY, CDR2 SMNVEV (reference sequence). The CDR3 covers 16 residues. Trimming took off 7 bases at V and 0 bases at J, with 16 bases between the two ends. CDR3 region: CASTFPTGASNQPQHF. The CDR3 DNA follows: TGTGCCAGCACCTTCCCGACCGGGGCTAGCAATCAGCCCCAGCATTTT.

V and J are TRBV27 and TRBJ1-1; D may be TRBD1 (6 bases). Germline assignment: CDR1 MNHEY and CDR2 SMNVEV (reference sequence). The V gene lost 6 bases and the J gene lost 1 base, with 9 bases spanning the gap. The CDR3 totals 13 residues. The CDR3 DNA reads as TGTGCCAGCAGGGGAGGGGGGAACACTGAAGCTTTCTTT. Encoded protein: CASRGGGNTEAFF.

There are a few counts of this clone. The CDR3 sequence: CASSLQGTLAYEQYF. For the CDR3, the DNA is TGTGCCAGCTCACTACAGGGGACTTTGGCCTACGAGCAGTACTTC. The chain links TRBV18 to TRBJ2-7; D is possibly TRBD1 (7 bases). The germline CDR1 and CDR2 sequences are KGHSH and LQKENI. This CDR3 has 15 amino acids. The V end lost 4 bases, the J end lost 2 bases, and 15 bases lay between the germline ends. Full variable domain (rest looked up from reference TRBV18 and TRBJ2-7): NAGVMQNPRHLVRRRGQEARLRCSPMKGHSHVYWYRQLPEEGLKFMVYLQKENIIDESGMPKERFSAEFPKEGPSILRIQQVVRGDSAAYFCASSLQGTLAYEQYFGPGTRLTVT.

This clone was seen repeatedly, ten times or more. Other DNA sequences in the sample encode the same CDR3. In DNA form, the CDR3 reads TGTGCCAGCAGCTTACAGGGGAACACCGGGGAGCTGTTTTTT. It codes for CASSLQGNTGELFF. The chain combines TRBV7-2 with TRBJ2-2; perhaps TRBD1 as D (5 bases). CDR3 length equals 14 residues. V was pared by 2 bases and J by 1 base, with 5 bases between. Germline V gene sequence: CDR1 SGHTA, CDR2 FQGNSA. Using reference TRBV7-2 and TRBJ2-2 for the parts outside the CDR3, the full variable domain is GAGVSQSPSNKVTEKGKDVELRCDPISGHTALYWYRQSLGQGLEFLIYFQGNSAPDKSGLPSDRFSAERTGGSVSTLTIQRTQQEDSAVYLCASSLQGNTGELFFGEGSRLTVL.

The table lists this clone with many counts. The chain is built from TRBV19 and TRBJ2-2; D may be TRBD2 (6 bases). This CDR3 contains 16 residues. Germline-derived CDR1 and CDR2 are LNHDA and SQIVND (reference sequence). V was cut by 4 bases and J by 3 bases, with 15 bases left in between. Here the CDR3 reads CASSTRTRRDTGELFF. As DNA, the CDR3 is TGTGCCAGTAGTACCAGGACGAGGAGGGACACCGGGGAGCTGTTTTTT.

This clone turned up a few times. This chain connects TRBV7-9 to TRBJ2-6; D gene uncertain. Per germline, CDR1 SEHNR and CDR2 FQNEAQ (reference sequence). The CDR3 length is 15 residues. The V gene lost 2 bases and the J gene lost 0 bases, with 5 bases spanning the gap. This chain's CDR3 is CASSLRDSGANVLTF. DNA for the CDR3: TGTGCCAGCAGCTTAAGGGACTCTGGGGCCAACGTCCTGACTTTC.

This clone appeared a few times. The rearrangement links TRBV18 to TRBJ1-6; perhaps TRBD1 as D (5 bases). The CDR3 contains 13 residues. CDR1 and CDR2 (germline): KGHSH, LQKENI. The V and J ends lost 10 bases and 8 bases respectively, with 15 bases between them. The DNA for the CDR3 is TGTGCCACCGTCAGGGATTGGGATTCACCCCTCCACTTT. Protein sequence: CATVRDWDSPLHF.

This chain uses TRBV5-1 with TRBJ2-7, with TRBD1 matching over 10 bases. The CDR3 is 14 residues long. The germline V gene encodes CDR1 SGHRS and CDR2 YFSETQ. Germline trimming cut 4 bases from V and 2 bases from J; bases unmatched to any gene: 3. The CDR3 here is CASSPGTGAYEQYF. The CDR3 coding sequence is TGCGCCAGCAGCCCCGGGACAGGGGCCTACGAGCAGTACTTC.

The chain carries TRBV2 and TRBJ2-5; 13 bases are a match to TRBD2. Trimming took 6 bases from V and 2 from J; bases not matched to a gene: 12. Germline values: CDR1 SNHLY, CDR2 FYNNEI. The CDR3 is 18 residues long. Here the CDR3 DNA reads TGTGCCAGCAGCCACCCCCGGCGGACTAGCGGGGGACAAGAGACCCAGTACTTC. This sequence encodes CASSHPRRTSGGQETQYF.

This clone was counted between two and nine times. The chain is built from TRBV7-2 and TRBJ2-2; TRBD2 is a possible D gene (5 bases). This CDR3 region has 15 residues. The V gene lost 5 bases and the J gene lost 1 base, with 11 bases spanning the gap. Per the germline V gene, CDR1 is SGHTA and CDR2 is FQGNSA. CDR3 DNA sequence: TGTGCCAGCAGCCGGAGAGCGGAGAACACCGGGGAGCTGTTTTTT. It translates to CASSRRAENTGELFF.

This clone was detected only a few times. V is TRBV6-5 and J is TRBJ2-1, with D perhaps TRBD2 (5 bases). Deletions cut 4 bases from V and 6 bases from J, with 19 bases between. This CDR3 is built from 16 residues. Germline CDR1 MNHEY, CDR2 SVGAGI. For the CDR3, the DNA is TGTGCCAGCAGTTCCCGCCCGGGATCCCACACCAATGAGCAGTTCTTC. Translated, it gives CASSSRPGSHTNEQFF.

In regard to this clone: This sample also contains other DNA sequences that code for the same CDR3. The rearrangement links TRBV11-2 to TRBJ2-7, with unresolved D. Germline V gene sequence: CDR1 SGHAT, CDR2 FQNNGV. The CDR3 runs 15 residues. The germline V and J ends were trimmed by 0 bases and 0 bases, with 9 bases remaining between them. The CDR3 here is CASSLEAGASYEQYF. In DNA, the CDR3 is TGTGCCAGCAGCTTAGAGGCAGGAGCCTCCTACGAGCAGTACTTC.

The chain couples TRBV2 to TRBJ1-2; D is unclear. The germline V and J ends were trimmed by 4 bases and 7 bases, with 13 bases remaining between them. The CDR3 sequence is 13 residues long. CDR1 SNHLY and CDR2 FYNNEI come from the germline V gene. CDR3 protein: CASSGQTLGGYTF. CDR3 DNA sequence: TGTGCCAGCAGTGGCCAGACTCTAGGTGGCTACACCTTC.

This clone was observed many times. V is TRBV7-9 and J is TRBJ2-3; 9 bases align to TRBD2. The CDR3 runs 14 residues. Trimming cost V 3 bases and J 6 bases; bases outside gene matches: 4. Germline assignment: CDR1 SEHNR and CDR2 FQNEAQ (reference sequence). In DNA form, the CDR3 reads TGTGCCAGCAGCTTCTCAAGCGGGGGGGATACGCAGTATTTT. Amino acid sequence: CASSFSSGGDTQYF.

This clone showed up many times. The rearrangement links TRBV18 to TRBJ1-1; D is unresolved. CDR1 and CDR2 (germline): KGHSH, LQKENI. The V and J ends lost 0 bases and 0 bases respectively, with 11 bases between them. This CDR3 contains 16 residues. The CDR3 here is CASSPPSQAMNTEAFF. In nucleotides, the CDR3 is TGTGCCAGCTCACCACCGAGTCAGGCGATGAACACTGAAGCTTTCTTT.

The table lists this clone with a few counts. J is TRBJ1-5 and V is TRBV7-2; 10 bases map to TRBD1. Trimming took 5 bases from V and 11 from J; bases not matched to a gene: 9. Germline V gene sequence: CDR1 SGHTA, CDR2 FQGNSA. The CDR3 consists of 14 residues. The CDR3 protein is CASSPTGGERSQHF. DNA for the CDR3: TGTGCCAGCAGCCCGACAGGGGGCGAGAGGTCCCAGCATTTT.

The chain couples TRBV18 to TRBJ1-2, with a weak D call TRBD1 (5 bases). The CDR3 consists of 15 residues. Trimming took 6 bases from V and 4 from J, leaving 18 bases between them. Germline V lookup: CDR1 KGHSH, CDR2 LQKENI. As DNA, the CDR3 is TGTGCCAGCTCCAAATCCGGGGCAAGCAGCTATGGCTACACCTTC. The encoded protein is CASSKSGASSYGYTF.

The rearrangement links TRBV18 to TRBJ1-1, with TRBD1 identical over 9 bases. J lost 4 bases, V lost 6 bases, and 3 bases had no gene match. The CDR3 is made up of 13 amino acids. Germline CDR1 reads KGHSH; CDR2 reads LQKENI. CDR3 loop: CASSPDRGTEAFF. The CDR3 nucleotides read TGTGCCAGCTCCCCGGACAGGGGCACTGAAGCTTTCTTT.